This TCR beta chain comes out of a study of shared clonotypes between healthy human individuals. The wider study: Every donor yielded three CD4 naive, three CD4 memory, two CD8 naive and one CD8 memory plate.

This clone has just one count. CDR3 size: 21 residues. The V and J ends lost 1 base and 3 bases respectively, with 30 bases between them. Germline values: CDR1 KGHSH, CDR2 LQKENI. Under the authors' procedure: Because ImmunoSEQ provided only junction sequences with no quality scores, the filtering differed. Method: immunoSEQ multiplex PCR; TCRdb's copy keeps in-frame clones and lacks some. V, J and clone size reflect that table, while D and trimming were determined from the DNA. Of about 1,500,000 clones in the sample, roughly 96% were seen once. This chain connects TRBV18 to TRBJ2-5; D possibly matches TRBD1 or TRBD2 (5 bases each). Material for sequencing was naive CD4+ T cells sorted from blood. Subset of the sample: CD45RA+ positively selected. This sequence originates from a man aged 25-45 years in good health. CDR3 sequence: CASSPLKGRANTLPEKETQYF. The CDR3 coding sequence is TGTGCCAGCTCACCACTTAAGGGGCGGGCCAATACACTACCAGAGAAAGAGACCCAGTACTTC.